The 10 T cell receptor beta chains below all came from one sample that was sequenced in a study of cytomegalovirus exposure and HLA in healthy donors. Both 60 Vbeta primers and 13 Jbeta primers went into the PCR. Sequencing was performed with immunoSEQ multiplex PCR; in TCRdb, only in-frame clones are kept and a portion is missing. The table includes about 160,000 clones, roughly four fifths detected once. The sequenced sample was PBMCs. The source is a woman aged 45-59 years in good health and CMV-seronegative.

This rearrangement joins TRBV7-2 to TRBJ2-3, with 9 nucleotides matching TRBD2. The CDR3 length is 15 residues. V was clipped by 5 bases and J by 1 base; unmatched bases: 4. Germline V CDR1 and CDR2: SGHTA, FQGNSA. The CDR3 sequence is CASSVASGGTDTQYF. CDR3 DNA sequence: TGTGCCAGCAGCGTCGCTAGCGGGGGCACAGATACGCAGTATTTT.

The chain recombines TRBV19 with TRBJ1-2; 7 bases match TRBD1. This CDR3 spans 12 amino acids. CDR1 LNHDA and CDR2 SQIVND come from the germline V gene (reference sequence). J lost 8 bases, V lost 3 bases, and 3 bases had no gene match. The CDR3 DNA reads TGTGCCAGTAGTATTGGAGGGGGCGGCTACACCTTC. Protein: CASSIGGGGYTF.

The chain carries TRBV11-2 and TRBJ2-7, with TRBD1 as a possible D gene (6 bases). Germline V gives CDR1 SGHAT, CDR2 FQNNGV. Trimming stripped 3 bases from V and 5 bases from J, with 17 bases between. The CDR3 runs 15 residues. This CDR3 reads CASSLGPSAGDEQYF. The DNA for the CDR3 is TGTGCCAGCAGCTTGGGGCCCTCGGCAGGGGACGAGCAGTACTTC.

The rearrangement uses TRBV7-2 and TRBJ2-1; 8 bases are a match to TRBD2. Germline V gene data show CDR1 as SGHTA and CDR2 as FQGNSA. This CDR3 comprises 15 residues. V lost 6 bases, J lost 2 bases, and 6 bases stayed unmatched. For the CDR3, the DNA is TGTGCCAGCAGGTTGAGGGGACTAGCCTACAATGAGCAGTTCTTC. Amino acid sequence: CASRLRGLAYNEQFF.

J is TRBJ2-5 and V is TRBV29-1, with a weak D call TRBD2 (5 bases). The germline V gene encodes CDR1 SQVTM and CDR2 ANQGSEA. Trimming cost V 4 bases and J 2 bases, with 14 bases left between them. CDR3 length: 14 amino acids. CDR3 sequence reads: CSVAPWGVQETQYF. DNA for the CDR3: TGCAGCGTTGCCCCGTGGGGAGTGCAAGAGACCCAGTACTTC. Full variable domain (missing parts from reference TRBV29-1 and TRBJ2-5): SAVISQKPSRDICQRGTSLTIQCQVDSQVTMMFWYRQQPGQSLTLIATANQGSEATYESGFVIDKFPISRPNLTFSTLTVSNMSPEDSSIYLCSVAPWGVQETQYFGPGTRLLVL.

There are a few counts of this clone. The gene calls are TRBV18 and TRBJ1-2; weak D call: TRBD1 (6 bases). The CDR3 totals 12 residues. Trimming pared 6 bases from V and 4 bases from J, leaving 9 bases between. In germline, CDR1 is KGHSH, CDR2 LQKENI. In DNA, the CDR3 is TGTGCCAGCTCGCTCAGGGGCTATGGCTACACCTTC. Its protein product is CASSLRGYGYTF.

The chain joins TRBV5-7 to TRBJ1-1, with 10 bases fitting TRBD1. TRBV5-7 has ORF status, its function being uncertain. This CDR3 is 14 amino acids long. J lost 3 bases, V lost 4 bases, and 3 bases had no gene match. The CDR3 region is CASSLGQGYTEAFF. Here the CDR3 DNA reads TGTGCCAGCAGCCTGGGACAGGGGTACACTGAAGCTTTCTTT.

This sequence joins TRBV4-3 and TRBJ1-4, with D perhaps TRBD1 (5 bases). The CDR3 sequence is 15 residues long. The germline V and J ends were trimmed by 4 bases and 0 bases, with 9 bases remaining between them. Germline CDR1 is LGHNA and CDR2 is YSLEER. CDR3 in amino acids: CASSRTGSTNEKLFF. The CDR3 DNA reads as TGCGCCAGCAGCCGAACAGGATCAACTAATGAAAAACTGTTTTTT.

The CDR3 reads CASSLGGRAVETQYF. As DNA, the CDR3 is TGTGCCAGCAGCTTAGGGGGGAGGGCCGTCGAGACCCAGTACTTC. The genes are TRBV7-2 and TRBJ2-5, with 7 bases fitting TRBD2. Germline V lookup: CDR1 SGHTA, CDR2 FQGNSA. V lost 1 base and J lost 5; bases outside the gene matches: 7. CDR3 length: 15 amino acids.

This sequence joins TRBV5-1 and TRBJ1-4; 10 nucleotides agree with TRBD1. Germline V CDR1 and CDR2: SGHRS, YFSETQ. The length of the CDR3 is 14 residues. V was pared by 4 bases and J by 7 bases, with 4 bases of the junction left unmatched. The CDR3 spells CASSMGQGTEKLFF. The CDR3 DNA reads TGCGCCAGCAGCATGGGACAGGGGACTGAAAAACTGTTTTTT.